This record concerns one TCR beta chain sequence. Read data end 3 residues before the CDR3 end; the end is taken from the germline J gene. This record comes from a study of T cells in women clearing cervical HPV infection. Study-level background: HLA type stays a possible confounder, typing being limited.

Measured with immunoSEQ multiplex PCR; TCRdb has only the in-frame clones, and not every one. The sample features about 36,000 clones, with about 1.7% in its top ten. In germline, CDR1 is GTSNPN, CDR2 SVGIG (reference sequence). Trimming stripped 0 bases from V and 1 base from J, with 6 bases between. The CDR3 runs 13 residues. The clonotype originates from a woman between 18 and 75 years old with a cervical HPV16 infection that either progressed to CIN3+ or cleared (not recorded which). J is TRBJ1-1 and V is TRBV30, with unresolved D. The sequenced sample was blood buffy coat. The sequenced part of the CDR3 DNA is TGTGCCTGGAGTGTACCAGGGAACACTGAA. Its protein product is CAWSVPGNTE. From start to end, the CDR3 is CAWSVPGNTEAFF.